What follows describes a single T cell receptor beta chain. The antigen is not known. Germline loops: CDR1 SGHTA, CDR2 FQGTGA. V was trimmed by 7 bases and J by 5 bases, leaving 14 bases between them. CDR3 length: 13 residues. The record originates from a study of STAT5B mutations in CD4+ large granular lymphocyte leukemia. Assay used: immunoSEQ multiplex PCR; TCRdb lists only in-frame clones, some missing. The sample has more than 35,000 clones; about 82% are singletons. Study-level points and caveats: 8/27 top patient clones versus 2/35 control clones were TRBV06-family.

The V call is TRBV7-3, the J call TRBJ2-5; D not certain. The sequenced sample consisted of CD4+ T cells from blood buffy coats. The source of this sequence is a human donor in good health. The CDR3 loop is CASTSGLGETQYF. The CDR3 coding sequence is TGTGCCAGCACCTCGGGTCTCGGGGAGACCCAGTACTTC. Full variable domain (remainder filled in from reference TRBV7-3 and TRBJ2-5): GAGVSQTPSNKVTEKGKYVELRCDPISGHTALYWYRQSLGQGPEFLIYFQGTGAADDSGLPNDRFFAVRPEGSVSTLKIQRTERGDSAVYLCASTSGLGETQYFGPGTRLLVL.